This T cell receptor (beta chain) was sequenced during a study of shared clonotypes between healthy human individuals. Libraries were prepared by immunoSEQ multiplex PCR; TCRdb keeps only in-frame clonotypes and omits some of them. The top ten clones hold 0.39% of a sample with 2.3 million or so clones, 90% to 95% of them seen once. Regarding this clone: The antigen remains undetermined.

Study findings and constraints: Sampling included only blood; tissue repertoires likely differ.

The source material was naive CD4+ T cells from PBMCs. Subset: CD45RA+ positively selected. This clonotype was obtained from a young man in good health. Some clones in this sample may be carry-over from other donors' samples.

The CDR3 sequence is CASSLIEEGYEQYF. CDR3 coding DNA: TGTGCCAGCAGCTTGATAGAGGAGGGCTACGAGCAGTACTTC. The gene calls are TRBV5-4 and TRBJ2-7; a possible D gene is TRBD2 (6 bases). The CDR3 contains 14 residues. The V end was cut by 1 base, the J end by 3 bases, with 11 bases between. CDR1 and CDR2 from the germline V gene are SGHNT and YYREEE (reference sequence). Combining the CDR3 with reference TRBV5-4 and TRBJ2-7 gives the whole variable domain ETGVTQSPTHLIKTRGQQVTLRCSSQSGHNTVSWYQQALGQGPQFIFQYYREEENGRGNFPPRFSGLQFPNYSSELNVNALELDDSALYLCASSLIEEGYEQYFGPGTRLTVT.